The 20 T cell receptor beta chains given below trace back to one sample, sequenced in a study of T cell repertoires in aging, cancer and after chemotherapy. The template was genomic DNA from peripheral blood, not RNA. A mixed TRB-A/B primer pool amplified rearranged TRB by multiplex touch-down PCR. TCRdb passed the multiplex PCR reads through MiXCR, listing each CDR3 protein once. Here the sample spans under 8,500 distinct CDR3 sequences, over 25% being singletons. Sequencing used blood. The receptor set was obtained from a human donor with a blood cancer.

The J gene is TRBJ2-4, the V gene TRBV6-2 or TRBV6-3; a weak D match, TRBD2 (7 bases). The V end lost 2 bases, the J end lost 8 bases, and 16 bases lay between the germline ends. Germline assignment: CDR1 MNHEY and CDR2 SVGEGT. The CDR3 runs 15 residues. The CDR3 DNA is TGTGCCAGCAGTTACATGGGGGGGCGGTTAGACATTCAGTACTTC. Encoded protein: CASSYMGGRLDIQYF.

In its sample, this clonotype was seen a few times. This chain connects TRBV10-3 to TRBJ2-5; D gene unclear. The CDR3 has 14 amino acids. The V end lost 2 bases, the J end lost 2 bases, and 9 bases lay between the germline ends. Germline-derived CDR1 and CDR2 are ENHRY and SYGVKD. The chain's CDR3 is CAISEGRQQETQYF. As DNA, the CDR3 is TGTGCCATCAGTGAGGGACGCCAGCAAGAGACCCAGTACTTC.

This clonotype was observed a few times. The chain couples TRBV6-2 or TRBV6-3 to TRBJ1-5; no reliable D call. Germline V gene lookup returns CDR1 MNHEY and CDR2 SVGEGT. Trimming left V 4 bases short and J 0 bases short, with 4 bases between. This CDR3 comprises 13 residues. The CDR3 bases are TGTGCCAGCAGTTTCAATAGCAATCAGCCCCAGCATTTT. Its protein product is CASSFNSNQPQHF.

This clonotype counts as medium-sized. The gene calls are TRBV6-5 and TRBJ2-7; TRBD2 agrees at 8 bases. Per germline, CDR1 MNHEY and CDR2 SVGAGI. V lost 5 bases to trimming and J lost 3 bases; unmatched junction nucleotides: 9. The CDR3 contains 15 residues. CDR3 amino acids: CASSPQAGVLYEQYF. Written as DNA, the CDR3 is TGTGCCAGCAGTCCCCAAGCGGGGGTACTCTACGAGCAGTACTTC.

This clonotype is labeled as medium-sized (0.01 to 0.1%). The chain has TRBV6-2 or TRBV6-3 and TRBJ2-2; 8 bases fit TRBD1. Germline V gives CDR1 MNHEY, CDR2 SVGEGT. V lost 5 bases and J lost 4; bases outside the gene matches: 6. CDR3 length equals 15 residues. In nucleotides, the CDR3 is TGTGCCAGCAGTCGACAGGACAGGGTCACCGGGGAGCTGTTTTTT. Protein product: CASSRQDRVTGELFF.

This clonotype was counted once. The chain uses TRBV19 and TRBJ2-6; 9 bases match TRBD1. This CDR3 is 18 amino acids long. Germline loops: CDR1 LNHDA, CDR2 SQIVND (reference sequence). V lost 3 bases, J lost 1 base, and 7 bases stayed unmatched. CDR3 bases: TGTGCCAGTAGTATCGCCGGACAGGGGACGTCTGGGGCCAACGTCCTGACTTTC. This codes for CASSIAGQGTSGANVLTF.

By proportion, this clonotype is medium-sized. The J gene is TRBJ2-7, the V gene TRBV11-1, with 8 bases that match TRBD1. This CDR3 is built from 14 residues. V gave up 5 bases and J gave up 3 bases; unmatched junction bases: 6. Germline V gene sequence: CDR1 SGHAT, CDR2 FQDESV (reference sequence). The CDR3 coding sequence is TGTGCCAGCAGCCAGGGACAGGTAGTCTACGAGCAGTACTTC. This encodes CASSQGQVVYEQYF.

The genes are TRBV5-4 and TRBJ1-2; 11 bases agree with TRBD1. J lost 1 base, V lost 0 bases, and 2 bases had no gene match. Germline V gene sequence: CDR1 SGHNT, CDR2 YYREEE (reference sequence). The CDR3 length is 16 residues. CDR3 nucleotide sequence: TGTGCCAGCAGCTTGGGGGGACAGGGGGATAACTATGGCTACACCTTC. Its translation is CASSLGGQGDNYGYTF.

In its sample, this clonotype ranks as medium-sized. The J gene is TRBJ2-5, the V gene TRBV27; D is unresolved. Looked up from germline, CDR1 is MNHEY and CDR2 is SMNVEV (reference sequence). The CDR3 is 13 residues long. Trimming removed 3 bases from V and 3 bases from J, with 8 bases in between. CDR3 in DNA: TGTGCCAGCAGTTTGTCCCGGGAAGAGACCCAGTACTTC. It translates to CASSLSREETQYF.

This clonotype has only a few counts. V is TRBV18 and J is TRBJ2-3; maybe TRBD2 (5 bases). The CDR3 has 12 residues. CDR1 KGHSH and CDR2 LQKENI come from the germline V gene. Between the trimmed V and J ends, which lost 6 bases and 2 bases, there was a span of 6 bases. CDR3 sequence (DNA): TGTGCCAGCTCCCGGGACACAGATACGCAGTATTTT. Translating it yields CASSRDTDTQYF.

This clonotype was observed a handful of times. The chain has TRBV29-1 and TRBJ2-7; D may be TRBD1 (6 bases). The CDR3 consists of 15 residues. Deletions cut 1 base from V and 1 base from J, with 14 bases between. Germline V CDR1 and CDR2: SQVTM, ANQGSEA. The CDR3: CSVEGLPGASYEQYF. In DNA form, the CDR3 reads TGCAGCGTTGAAGGATTGCCAGGGGCGTCCTACGAGCAGTACTTC.

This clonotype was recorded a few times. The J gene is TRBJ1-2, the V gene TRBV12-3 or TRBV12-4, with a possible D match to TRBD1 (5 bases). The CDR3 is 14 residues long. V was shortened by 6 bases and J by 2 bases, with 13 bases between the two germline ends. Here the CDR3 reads CASSLGTGNYGYTF. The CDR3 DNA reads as TGTGCCAGCAGCCTGGGGACGGGCAACTATGGCTACACCTTC.

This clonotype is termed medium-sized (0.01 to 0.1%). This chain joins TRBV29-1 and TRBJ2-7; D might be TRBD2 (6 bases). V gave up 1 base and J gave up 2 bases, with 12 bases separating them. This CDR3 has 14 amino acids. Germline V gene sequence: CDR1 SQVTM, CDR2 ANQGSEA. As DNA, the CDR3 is TGCAGCGTTGAAGGGGGGGATAATACCTACGAGCAGTACTTC. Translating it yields CSVEGGDNTYEQYF.

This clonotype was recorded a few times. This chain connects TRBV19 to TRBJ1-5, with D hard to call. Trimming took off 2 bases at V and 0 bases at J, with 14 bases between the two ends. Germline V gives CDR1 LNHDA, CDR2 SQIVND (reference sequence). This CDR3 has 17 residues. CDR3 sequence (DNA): TGTGCCAGTAGTATATTGGGCAGAAGCCTTAGCAATCAGCCCCAGCATTTT. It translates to CASSILGRSLSNQPQHF.

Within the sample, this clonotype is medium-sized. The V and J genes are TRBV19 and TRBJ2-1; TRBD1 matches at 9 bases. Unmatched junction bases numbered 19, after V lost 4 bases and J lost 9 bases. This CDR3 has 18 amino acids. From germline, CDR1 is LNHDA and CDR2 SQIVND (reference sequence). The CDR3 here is CASSTWDRVESPNREQFF. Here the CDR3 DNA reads TGTGCCAGTAGTACCTGGGACAGGGTAGAGTCCCCAAATCGTGAGCAGTTCTTC.

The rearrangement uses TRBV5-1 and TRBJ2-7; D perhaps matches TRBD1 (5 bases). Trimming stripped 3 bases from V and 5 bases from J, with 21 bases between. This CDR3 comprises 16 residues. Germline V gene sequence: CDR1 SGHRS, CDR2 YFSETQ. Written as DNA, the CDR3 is TGCGCCAGCAGCTACCTTACCCAGGGTACGAGGAACGAGCAGTACTTC. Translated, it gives CASSYLTQGTRNEQYF.

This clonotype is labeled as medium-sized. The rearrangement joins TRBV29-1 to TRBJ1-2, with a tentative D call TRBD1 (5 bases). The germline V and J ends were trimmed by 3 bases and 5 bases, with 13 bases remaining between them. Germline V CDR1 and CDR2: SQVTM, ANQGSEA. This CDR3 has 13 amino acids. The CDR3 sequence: CSVEGGTAYGYTF. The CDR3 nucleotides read TGCAGCGTTGAGGGAGGGACGGCATATGGCTACACCTTC.

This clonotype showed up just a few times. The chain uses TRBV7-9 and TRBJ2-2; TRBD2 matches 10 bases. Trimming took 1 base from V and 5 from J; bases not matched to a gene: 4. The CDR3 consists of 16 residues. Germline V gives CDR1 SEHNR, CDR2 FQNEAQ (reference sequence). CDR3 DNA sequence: TGTGCCAGCAGCTTAGTGTCTAGCGGGGGAACCGGGGAGCTGTTTTTT. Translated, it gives CASSLVSSGGTGELFF. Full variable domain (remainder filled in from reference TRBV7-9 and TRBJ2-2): DTGVSQNPRHKITKRGQNVTFRCDPISEHNRLYWYRQTLGQGPEFLTYFQNEAQLEKSRLLSDRFSAERPKGSFSTLEIQRTEQGDSAMYLCASSLVSSGGTGELFFGEGSRLTVL.

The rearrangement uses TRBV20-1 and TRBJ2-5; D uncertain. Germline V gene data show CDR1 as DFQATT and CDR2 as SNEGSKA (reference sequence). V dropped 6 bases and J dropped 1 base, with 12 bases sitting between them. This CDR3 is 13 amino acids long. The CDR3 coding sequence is TGCAGTGCCCTGGGTCCTGCCCAAGAGACCCAGTACTTC. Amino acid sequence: CSALGPAQETQYF.

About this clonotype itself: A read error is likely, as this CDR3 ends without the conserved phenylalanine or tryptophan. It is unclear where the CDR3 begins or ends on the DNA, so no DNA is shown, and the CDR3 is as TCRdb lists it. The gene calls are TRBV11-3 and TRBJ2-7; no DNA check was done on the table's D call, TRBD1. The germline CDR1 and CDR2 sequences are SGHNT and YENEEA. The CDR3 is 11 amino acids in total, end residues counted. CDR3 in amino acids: CASSLGGQGVI.